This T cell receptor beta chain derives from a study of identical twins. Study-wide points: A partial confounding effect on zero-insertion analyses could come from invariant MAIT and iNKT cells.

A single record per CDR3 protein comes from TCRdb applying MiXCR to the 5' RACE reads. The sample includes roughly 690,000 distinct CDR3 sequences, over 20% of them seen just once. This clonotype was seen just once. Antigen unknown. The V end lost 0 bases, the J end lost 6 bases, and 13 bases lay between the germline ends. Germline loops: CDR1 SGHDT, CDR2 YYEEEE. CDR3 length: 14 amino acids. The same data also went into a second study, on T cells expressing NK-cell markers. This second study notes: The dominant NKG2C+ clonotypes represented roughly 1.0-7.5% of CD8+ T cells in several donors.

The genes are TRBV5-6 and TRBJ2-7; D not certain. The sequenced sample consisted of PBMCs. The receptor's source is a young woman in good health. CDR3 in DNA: TGTGCCAGCAGCTTGGGGTGGGCGGCTAGCGAGCAGTACTTC. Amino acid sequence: CASSLGWAASEQYF. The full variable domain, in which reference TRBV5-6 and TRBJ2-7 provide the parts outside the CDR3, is DAGVTQSPTHLIKTRGQQVTLRCSPKSGHDTVSWYQQALGQGPQFIFQYYEEEERQRGNFPDRFSGHQFPNYSSELNVNALLLGDSALYLCASSLGWAASEQYFGPGTRLTVT.